The present T cell receptor (beta chain) was sequenced within a study of cytomegalovirus exposure and HLA in healthy donors. Study-wide findings and caveats: Sequencing artifact likely explains a cluster of highly shared sequence variants.

This CDR3 has 14 amino acids. Trimming shortened V by 4 bases and J by 4 bases, and 13 bases separated the two germline ends. Germline V gene lookup returns CDR1 MNHNS and CDR2 SASEGT. This clone was detected a few times. Its antigen is not identified. PCR amplification relied on 60 Vbeta primers (plus 13 Jbeta primers). Data came from immunoSEQ multiplex PCR; TCRdb stores just in-frame clones and leaves some out. This sample has about 43,000 clones, with around 65% found just once. This sequence originates from a human donor in good health. The chain uses TRBV6-1 and TRBJ1-1; no clear D. The material sequenced was PBMCs. CDR3 in amino acids: CASSAEGWATEAFF. CDR3 DNA sequence: TGTGCCAGCAGTGCGGAGGGATGGGCCACTGAAGCTTTCTTT.